This T cell receptor (beta chain) was obtained from a study of T cell changes during pregnancy in multiple sclerosis. This table comes from immunoSEQ multiplex PCR, and its TCRdb copy is limited to in-frame clones, with some not included. Counted here are roughly 40,000 clones, roughly 90% occurring once; the ten biggest clones make up roughly 13%. CDR1 SGDLS and CDR2 YYNGEE come from the germline V gene. This CDR3 spans 13 amino acids. V was clipped by 3 bases and J by 4 bases; unmatched bases: 2. The chain links TRBV9 to TRBJ1-2, with TRBD1 matching over 8 bases. This receptor was taken from a female donor with multiple sclerosis, enrolled in a pregnancy study. Sequencing was performed on CD8+ T cells from peripheral blood mononuclear cells, taken in the first trimester of pregnancy. CDR3 protein: CASSGDRGYGYTF. CDR3 nucleotides: TGTGCCAGCAGCGGTGACAGGGGCTATGGCTACACCTTC.